These 16 T cell receptor beta chains were all obtained from the same sample, sequenced in a study of Graves' ophthalmopathy and Graves' hyperthyroidism. RNA transcripts served as template for amplifying TCR beta CDR3 sequences. An opening RT-PCR round employed HTBI primers and preceded a second-round multiplex PCR. TCRdb used MiXCR to reprocess the multiplex PCR reads, holding one entry per CDR3 protein. The table records over a million distinct CDR3 sequences, roughly 35% of them present only once. The sequencing sample was made of peripheral blood or thyroid tissue (not recorded which). The receptors stem from an adult man with Graves' hyperthyroidism.

This clonotype was seen more than once but under ten times. The rearrangement uses TRBV7-3 and TRBJ1-2; TRBD1 might be the D (6 bases). Germline assignment: CDR1 SGHTA and CDR2 FQGTGA. V dropped 5 bases and J dropped 2 bases, with 15 bases sitting between them. The CDR3 contains 15 residues. Written as DNA, the CDR3 is TGTGCCAGCAGCGTTGAAGGACAGCGAAACTATGGCTACACCTTC. Encoded protein: CASSVEGQRNYGYTF.

The CDR3 protein is CASSSGGLGDAEAFF. DNA for the CDR3: TGTGCCAGCAGCTCGGGGGGGCTCGGCGACGCTGAAGCTTTCTTT. The chain joins TRBV7-2 to TRBJ1-1; D may be TRBD1 (6 bases). The CDR3 has 15 residues. V shed 4 bases and J shed 6 bases, with 18 bases lying between them. Germline CDR1 is SGHTA and CDR2 is FQGNSA.

This chain connects TRBV25-1 to TRBJ2-7, with a weak D call TRBD2 (6 bases). The germline gives CDR1 MGHDK, CDR2 SYGVNS. Trimming took off 1 base at V and 3 bases at J, with 19 bases between the two ends. This CDR3 has 17 amino acids. CDR3 bases: TGTGCCAGCAGTGAATTCCCGGGGCGGGACCGTTACTACGAGCAGTACTTC. This translates into CASSEFPGRDRYYEQYF.

Regarding this clonotype: The junction and the germline gene differ at one end; a read error may be behind it. The chain joins TRBV10-3 to TRBJ1-5, with D hard to call. Germline CDR1 and CDR2: ENHRY and SYGVKD. The CDR3 runs 15 residues. The CDR3 loop reads CASSYSGPGNQPQHF. The CDR3 bases are TGTGCCAGCAGTTACTCGGGCCCGGGGAATCAGCCCCAGCATTTT.

This clonotype was seen at least ten times. This rearrangement joins TRBV20-1 to TRBJ1-4; no firm D call. Germline lookup yields CDR1 DFQATT and CDR2 SNEGSKA (reference sequence). V gave up 5 bases and J gave up 8 bases, with 9 bases separating them. The CDR3 sequence is 11 residues long. CDR3 DNA: TGCAGTGCTTTTACGGGGGAAAAACTGTTTTTT. It yields the protein CSAFTGEKLFF.

As DNA, the CDR3 is TGCAGCGCCGAGGGAGATGGCTACACCTTC. This sequence encodes CSAEGDGYTF. The chain employs TRBV29-1 and TRBJ1-2, with D hard to call. V lost 7 bases and J 6 bases, leaving 9 bases between the germline ends. The CDR3 has 10 residues. Germline CDR1 is SQVTM and CDR2 is ANQGSEA.

The V and J genes are TRBV7-2 and TRBJ2-7; TRBD2 matches 10 bases. J lost 2 bases, V lost 8 bases, and 9 bases had no gene match. Per germline, CDR1 SGHTA and CDR2 FQGNSA. The CDR3 has 15 residues. The CDR3 is CASGTGLAAAYEQYF. In DNA form, the CDR3 reads TGTGCCAGCGGTACAGGACTAGCGGCCGCCTACGAGCAGTACTTC.

The gene calls are TRBV18 and TRBJ1-2, with D uncertain. Germline V gives CDR1 KGHSH, CDR2 LQKENI. The V and J ends lost 2 bases and 1 base respectively, with 8 bases between them. CDR3 length: 14 amino acids. The DNA of the CDR3 is TGTGCCAGCTCACCAGGGATGAGTAACTATGGCTACACCTTC. Translating gives CASSPGMSNYGYTF.

This clonotype was picked up a small number of times. J is TRBJ1-6 and V is TRBV30; D gene ambiguous. The CDR3 has 12 residues. Germline CDR1 reads GTSNPN; CDR2 reads SVGIG (reference sequence). V lost 4 bases and J 13 bases, leaving 14 bases between the germline ends. Here the CDR3 DNA reads TGTGCCTGGATGTCAACAGCCTCTCCCCTCCACTTT. Amino acid sequence: CAWMSTASPLHF.

This clonotype has a handful of counts. The chain has TRBV12-3 or TRBV12-4 and TRBJ2-7, with D perhaps TRBD1 or TRBD2 (6 bases each). The CDR3 extends over 14 amino acids. V lost 6 bases, J lost 0 bases, and 12 bases lay in between. CDR3: CASRRDTNSYEQYF. The CDR3, as DNA: TGTGCCAGCAGGCGGGACACCAACTCCTACGAGCAGTACTTC.

With regard to this clonotype: Possible read error: a much larger clone is one base away. CDR3 loop: CAGSLAWSGSSYEQYF. CDR3 bases: TGTGCCGGCAGCTTAGCGTGGAGCGGGAGTTCGTACGAGCAGTACTTC. The genes are TRBV7-2 and TRBJ2-7; 8 bases are a match to TRBD2. Germline V gives CDR1 SGHTA, CDR2 FQGNSA. The CDR3 runs 16 residues.

The V and J genes are TRBV4-3 and TRBJ2-7; D is possibly TRBD1 or TRBD2 (6 bases each). Germline values: CDR1 LGHNA, CDR2 YSLEER. The CDR3 is 14 amino acids. Trimming took 1 base from V and 10 from J, leaving 17 bases between them. The CDR3 sequence is CASSQGREGGSQYF. The CDR3 coding sequence is TGCGCCAGCAGCCAAGGTCGTGAGGGGGGCTCCCAGTACTTC.

The chain recombines TRBV10-3 with TRBJ2-7; TRBD1 matches at 10 bases. CDR3 length: 12 amino acids. Germline lookup yields CDR1 ENHRY and CDR2 SYGVKD. Trimming at V came to 10 bases and at J to 5 bases, leaving 5 bases not matched to a gene. The CDR3 loop is CASGTGVHEQYF. The CDR3 DNA follows: TGTGCCAGCGGGACAGGGGTCCACGAGCAGTACTTC.

V gene TRBV7-9 combines with J gene TRBJ1-6; D might be TRBD1 (5 bases). The germline gives CDR1 SEHNR, CDR2 FQNEAQ (reference sequence). The CDR3 runs to 14 residues. V was cut by 5 bases and J by 6 bases, with 11 bases left in between. CDR3 coding DNA: TGTGCCAGCAGCCCAGCGGGGACTAATTCACCCCTCCACTTT. Translation gives CASSPAGTNSPLHF.

This clonotype came up a few times. The V gene is TRBV6-5, the J gene TRBJ1-4; D ambiguous. Trimming pared 7 bases from V and 5 bases from J, leaving 14 bases between. From germline, CDR1 is MNHEY and CDR2 SVGAGI. The CDR3 has 14 amino acids. CDR3 DNA sequence: TGTGCCAGCAACCTCAGGACCGACAATGAAAAACTGTTTTTT. Residues: CASNLRTDNEKLFF.

This clonotype was counted ten times or more. CDR3 nucleotide sequence: TGCAGTGCTAGAGCCGGGGACCTTGCGGCTGAAGCTTTCTTT. It translates to CSARAGDLAAEAFF. The chain has TRBV20-1 and TRBJ1-1; the D gene is possibly TRBD1 (5 bases). The CDR3 spans 14 residues. Germline V CDR1 and CDR2: DFQATT, SNEGSKA (reference sequence). The germline V and J ends were trimmed by 1 base and 6 bases, with 15 bases remaining between them.